This T cell receptor beta chain was recorded in a study of CD8 T cells in ankylosing spondylitis. With molecular barcodes, quantitative 5'-RACE was used to make the TCR beta libraries. TCRdb itself ran the 5' RACE reads through MiXCR, one entry per CDR3 protein. The sample lists about 42,000 distinct CDR3 sequences, about 2.5% occurring once. General observations from the study: A motif of 7 to 9 highly homologous TCR beta variants was seen as apparently characteristic of ankylosing spondylitis blood.

This clonotype was counted at least ten times. Its antigen remains unidentified. Specimen: blood, either unsorted or a sorted T cell fraction (not recorded which). This clonotype was sampled from a male donor with ankylosing spondylitis or in good health (not recorded which).

CDR3 sequence: CASSASGTSGRARFNEQFF. The CDR3 DNA follows: TGTGCCAGCAGCGCCTCCGGGACTAGCGGGAGGGCCAGGTTCAATGAGCAGTTCTTC. The rearrangement links TRBV9 to TRBJ2-1, with TRBD2 matching over 16 bases. The CDR3 totals 19 residues. Germline V gene lookup returns CDR1 SGDLS and CDR2 YYNGEE. Losses at the gene ends were 3 bases for V and 6 bases for J; bases not matched to a gene: 12.